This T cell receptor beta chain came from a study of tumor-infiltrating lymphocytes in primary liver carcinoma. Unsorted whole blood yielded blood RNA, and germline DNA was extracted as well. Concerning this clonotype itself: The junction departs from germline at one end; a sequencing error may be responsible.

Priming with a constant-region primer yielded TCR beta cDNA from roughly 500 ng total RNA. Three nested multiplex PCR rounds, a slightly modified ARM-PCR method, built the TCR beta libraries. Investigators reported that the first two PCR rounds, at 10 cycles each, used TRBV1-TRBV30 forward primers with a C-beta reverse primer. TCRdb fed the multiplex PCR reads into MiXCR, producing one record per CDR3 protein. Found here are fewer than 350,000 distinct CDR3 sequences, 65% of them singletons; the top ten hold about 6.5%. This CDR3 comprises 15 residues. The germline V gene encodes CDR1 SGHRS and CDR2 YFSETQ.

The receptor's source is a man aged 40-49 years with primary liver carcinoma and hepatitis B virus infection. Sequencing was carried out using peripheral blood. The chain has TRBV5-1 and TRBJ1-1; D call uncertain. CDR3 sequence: CASSLDGNIKPEALF. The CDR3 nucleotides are TGTGCCAGCAGCTTGGACGGGAACATTAAGCCTGAAGCTCTCTTT.